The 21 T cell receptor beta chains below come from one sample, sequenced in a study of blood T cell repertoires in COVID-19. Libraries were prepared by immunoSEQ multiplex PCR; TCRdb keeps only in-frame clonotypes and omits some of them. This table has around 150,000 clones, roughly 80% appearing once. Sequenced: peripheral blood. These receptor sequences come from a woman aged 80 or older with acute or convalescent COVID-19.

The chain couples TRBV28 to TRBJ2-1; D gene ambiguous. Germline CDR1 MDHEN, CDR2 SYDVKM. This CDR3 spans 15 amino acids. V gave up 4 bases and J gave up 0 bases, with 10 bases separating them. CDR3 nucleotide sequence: TGTGCCAGCAGTTCTTCCGGGTACTCCTACAATGAGCAGTTCTTC. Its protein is CASSSSGYSYNEQFF.

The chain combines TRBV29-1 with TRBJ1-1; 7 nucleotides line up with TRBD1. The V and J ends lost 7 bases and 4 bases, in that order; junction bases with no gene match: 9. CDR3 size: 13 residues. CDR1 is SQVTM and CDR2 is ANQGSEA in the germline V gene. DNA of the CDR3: TGCAGCGCAGAACAGGGGTTGAGCACTGAAGCTTTCTTT. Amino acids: CSAEQGLSTEAFF.

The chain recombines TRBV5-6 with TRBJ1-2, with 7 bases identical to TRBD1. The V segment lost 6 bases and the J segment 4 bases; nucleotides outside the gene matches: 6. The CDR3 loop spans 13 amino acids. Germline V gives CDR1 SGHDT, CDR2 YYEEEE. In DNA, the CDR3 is TGTGCCAGCACTAGGACAGGACCCTATGGCTACACCTTC. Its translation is CASTRTGPYGYTF.

CDR3 DNA sequence: TGTGCCAGCAGTCCCCGGGGAGTGGCGAACACTGAAGCTTTCTTT. Protein sequence: CASSPRGVANTEAFF. V gene TRBV27 combines with J gene TRBJ1-1; no reliable D call. The length of the CDR3 is 15 residues. Trimming removed 5 bases from V and 1 base from J, with 14 bases in between. Per the germline V gene, CDR1 is MNHEY and CDR2 is SMNVEV (reference sequence).

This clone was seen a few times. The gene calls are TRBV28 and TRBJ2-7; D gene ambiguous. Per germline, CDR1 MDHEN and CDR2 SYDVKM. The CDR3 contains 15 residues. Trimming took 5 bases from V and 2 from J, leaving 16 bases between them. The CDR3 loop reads CASSPPGSRAYEQYF. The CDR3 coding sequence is TGTGCCAGCAGTCCACCCGGTAGCAGAGCCTACGAGCAGTACTTC.

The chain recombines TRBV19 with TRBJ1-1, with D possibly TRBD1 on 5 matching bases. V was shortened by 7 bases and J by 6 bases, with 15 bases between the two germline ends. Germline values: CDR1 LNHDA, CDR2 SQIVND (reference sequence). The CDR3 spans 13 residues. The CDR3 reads CASTPRDFAEAFF. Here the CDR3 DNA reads TGTGCCAGTACCCCCCGGGACTTCGCTGAAGCTTTCTTT.

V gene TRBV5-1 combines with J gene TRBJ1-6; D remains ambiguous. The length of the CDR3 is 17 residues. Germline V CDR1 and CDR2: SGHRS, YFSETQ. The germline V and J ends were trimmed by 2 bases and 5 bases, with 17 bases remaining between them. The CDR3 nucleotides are TGCGCCAGCAGCTTCGCCCTTCGGGATTTCGATAATTCACCCCTCCACTTT. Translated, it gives CASSFALRDFDNSPLHF.

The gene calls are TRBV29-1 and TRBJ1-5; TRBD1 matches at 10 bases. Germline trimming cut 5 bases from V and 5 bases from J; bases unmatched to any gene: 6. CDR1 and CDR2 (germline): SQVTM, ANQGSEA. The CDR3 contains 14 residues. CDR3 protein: CSVRGTGVDQPQHF. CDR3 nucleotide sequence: TGCAGCGTTCGAGGGACAGGGGTGGATCAGCCCCAGCATTTT. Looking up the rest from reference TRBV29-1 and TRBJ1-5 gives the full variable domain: SAVISQKPSRDICQRGTSLTIQCQVDSQVTMMFWYRQQPGQSLTLIATANQGSEATYESGFVIDKFPISRPNLTFSTLTVSNMSPEDSSIYLCSVRGTGVDQPQHFGDGTRLSIL.

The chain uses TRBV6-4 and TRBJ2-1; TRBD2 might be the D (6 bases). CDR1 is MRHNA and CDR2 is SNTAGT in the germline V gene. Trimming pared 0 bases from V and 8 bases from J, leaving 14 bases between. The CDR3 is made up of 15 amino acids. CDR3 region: CASSDSIGSRHEQFF. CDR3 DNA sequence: TGTGCCAGCAGTGACTCGATCGGGAGCCGACATGAGCAGTTCTTC.

Here the CDR3 DNA reads TGTGCCACCAGTGATTTGGCAGGGGAGACCCAGTACTTC. Residues: CATSDLAGETQYF. V is TRBV24-1 and J is TRBJ2-5; D is possibly TRBD1 (5 bases). This CDR3 region has 13 residues. V was pared by 0 bases and J by 5 bases, with 6 bases between. The germline V gene has CDR1 KGHDR and CDR2 SFDVKD.

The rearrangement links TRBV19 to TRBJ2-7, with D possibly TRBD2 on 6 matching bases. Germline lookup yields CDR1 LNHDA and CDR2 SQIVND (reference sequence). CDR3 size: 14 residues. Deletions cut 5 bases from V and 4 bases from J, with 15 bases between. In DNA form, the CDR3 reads TGTGCCAGTAGTGCGACGGGAGTAGGTTACGAGCAGTACTTC. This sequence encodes CASSATGVGYEQYF.

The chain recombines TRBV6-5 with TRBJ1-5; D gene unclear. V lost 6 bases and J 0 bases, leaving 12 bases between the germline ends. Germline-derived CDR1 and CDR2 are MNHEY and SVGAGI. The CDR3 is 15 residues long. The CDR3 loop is CASRVTDYSNQPQHF. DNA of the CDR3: TGTGCCAGCAGAGTAACAGATTATAGCAATCAGCCCCAGCATTTT.

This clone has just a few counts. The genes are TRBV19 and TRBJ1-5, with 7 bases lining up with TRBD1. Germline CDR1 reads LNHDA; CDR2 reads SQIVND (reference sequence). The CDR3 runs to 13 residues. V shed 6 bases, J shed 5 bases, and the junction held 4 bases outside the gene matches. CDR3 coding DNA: TGTGCCAGTAGCCCGCAGGGGGATCAGCCCCAGCATTTT. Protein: CASSPQGDQPQHF.

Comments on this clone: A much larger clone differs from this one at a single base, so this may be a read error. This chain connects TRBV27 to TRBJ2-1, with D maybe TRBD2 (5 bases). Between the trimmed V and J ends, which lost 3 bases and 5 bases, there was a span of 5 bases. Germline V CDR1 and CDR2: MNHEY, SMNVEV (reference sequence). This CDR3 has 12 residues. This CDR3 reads CASSFGDNEQFF. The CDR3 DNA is TGTGCCAGCAGTTTCGGGGACAATGAGCAGTTCTTC.

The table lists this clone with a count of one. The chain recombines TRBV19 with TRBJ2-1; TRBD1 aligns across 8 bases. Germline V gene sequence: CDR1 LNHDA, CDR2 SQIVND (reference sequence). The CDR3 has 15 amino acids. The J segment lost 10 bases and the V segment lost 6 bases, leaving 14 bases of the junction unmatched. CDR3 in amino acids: CASRQSFDRGLEQFF. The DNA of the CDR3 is TGTGCCAGTAGACAGAGCTTCGACAGGGGTCTCGAGCAGTTCTTC.

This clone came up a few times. Written as DNA, the CDR3 is TGCGCCAGCAGTGACGACAGCTATCAGCCCCAGCATTTT. Its translation: CASSDDSYQPQHF. The chain employs TRBV10-2 and TRBJ1-5, with D maybe TRBD1 (5 bases). The CDR3 is made up of 13 amino acids. Germline V lookup: CDR1 WSHSY, CDR2 SAAADI. Trimming shortened V by 3 bases and J by 5 bases, and 8 bases separated the two germline ends.

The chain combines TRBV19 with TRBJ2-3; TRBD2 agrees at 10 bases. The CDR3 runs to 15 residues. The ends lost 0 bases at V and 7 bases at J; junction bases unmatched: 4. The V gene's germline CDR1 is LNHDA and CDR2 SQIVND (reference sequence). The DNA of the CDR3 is TGTGCCAGTAGTATAGATCGACTAGCGGGCTATACGCAGTATTTT. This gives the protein CASSIDRLAGYTQYF.

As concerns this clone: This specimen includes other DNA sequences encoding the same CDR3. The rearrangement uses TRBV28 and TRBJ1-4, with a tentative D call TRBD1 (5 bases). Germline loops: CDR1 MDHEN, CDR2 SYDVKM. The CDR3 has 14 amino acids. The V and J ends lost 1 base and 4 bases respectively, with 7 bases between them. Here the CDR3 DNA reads TGTGCCAGCAGTTTATCCCAGGGTAATGAAAAACTGTTTTTT. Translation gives CASSLSQGNEKLFF.

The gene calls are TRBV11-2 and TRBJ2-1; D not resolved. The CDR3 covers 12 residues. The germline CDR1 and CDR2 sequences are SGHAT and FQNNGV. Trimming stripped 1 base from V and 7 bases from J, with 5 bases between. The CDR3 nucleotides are TGTGCCAGCAGCTTAGCCGGGAATGAGCAGTTCTTC. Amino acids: CASSLAGNEQFF.

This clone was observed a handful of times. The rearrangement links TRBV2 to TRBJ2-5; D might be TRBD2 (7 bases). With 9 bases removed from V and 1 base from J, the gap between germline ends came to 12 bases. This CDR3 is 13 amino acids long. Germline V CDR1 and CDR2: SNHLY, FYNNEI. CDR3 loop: CASLGGRQETQYF. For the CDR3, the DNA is TGTGCCAGTCTCGGGGGGCGCCAAGAGACCCAGTACTTC. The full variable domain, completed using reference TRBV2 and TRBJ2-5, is EPEVTQTPSHQVTQMGQEVILRCVPISNHLYFYWYRQILGQKVEFLVSFYNNEISEKSEIFDDQFSVERPDGSNFTLKIRSTKLEDSAMYFCASLGGRQETQYFGPGTRLLVL.

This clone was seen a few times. The DNA for the CDR3 is TGTGCCAGCAGCTTAGATTTGGCGGGAGACCGCTACGAGCAGTACTTC. It translates to CASSLDLAGDRYEQYF. This chain joins TRBV11-2 and TRBJ2-7; the match to TRBD2 covers 7 bases. The V gene end was trimmed by 0 bases and the J gene end by 3 bases; junction bases not matched to a gene: 8. The CDR3 is 16 amino acids. CDR1 and CDR2 (germline): SGHAT, FQNNGV.